Listed below are T cell receptor beta chains from one sample, sequenced in a study of Ad26.COV2.S vaccination and SARS-CoV-2 variants. Using immunoSEQ multiplex PCR, the repertoire was profiled, and TCRdb retains in-frame clones only, with some absent. The sample has 300,000 to 400,000 clones, 90% to 95% seen once. The sample in question was peripheral blood, obtained after recovery from COVID-19. Receptors were obtained from a human donor who had recovered from COVID-19. The CDR3 runs from the conserved cysteine through the conserved F or W. D genes are given only for firm matches. Some rows mark clone size as missing; the rest say once, few, many or name a class of expanded clone.

TRBJ2-2,.,TRBV11-2,TRBD2,TGTGCCAGCAGCCCGCAAGCGGGGGGGCCGTCCGGGGAGCTGTTTTTT,CASSPQAGGPSGELFF
TRBJ1-5,.,TRBV19,.,TGTGCCAGTAGTGAACAGTTCCCGCCCCAGCATTTT,CASSEQFPPQHF
TRBJ2-7,once,TRBV5-1,.,TGCGCCAGCGGAGGAGAGGGAGTCTACGAGCAGTACTTC,CASGGEGVYEQYF
TRBJ1-6,.,TRBV4-1,TRBD1,TGCGCCAGCAGCCACCGTGGACAGGAGGGAGGGTCACCCCTCCACTTT,CASSHRGQEGGSPLHF
TRBJ1-5,.,TRBV18,.,TGTGCCAGCTCACCACCGAATCAGCCCCAGCATTTT,CASSPPNQPQHF
TRBJ2-3,.,TRBV29-1,.,TGCAGCGTTGGGGGTGGGGGGGCCCCCACAGATACGCAGTATTTT,CSVGGGGAPTDTQYF
TRBJ1-1,.,TRBV21-1,.,TGTGCCAGCAGCAAACATGGGGGCACTGAAGCTTTCTTT,CASSKHGGTEAFF
TRBJ2-5,.,TRBV18,.,TGTGCCAGCTCACCATTCCAGGGAGAGACCCAGTACTTC,CASSPFQGETQYF
TRBJ2-1,.,TRBV5-1,.,TGCGCCAGCAGCGGAGAGAGGGGGTCCGGCAATGAGCAGTTCTTC,CASSGERGSGNEQFF
TRBJ2-1,.,TRBV6-5,TRBD1,TGTGCCAGCAGGACAGGGCTCAATGAGCAGTTCTTC,CASRTGLNEQFF
TRBJ1-2,.,TRBV18,TRBD1,TGTGCCAGCTCACCAGGGACAGGGCGCAACTATGGCTACACCTTC,CASSPGTGRNYGYTF
TRBJ2-3,.,TRBV5-1,TRBD2,TGCGCCAGCGCTCCGCGCCCACTAGCGGGGGGGCCGGTGGATACGCAGTATTTT,CASAPRPLAGGPVDTQYF
TRBJ2-7,.,TRBV6-5,.,TGTGCCAGCAGTTACTCGAACGCGGGCGAGCAGTACTTC,CASSYSNAGEQYF
TRBJ1-1,.,TRBV14,.,TGTGCCAGCAGCCAAGATGCGGGGGCGGTGAACACTGAAGCTTTCTTT,CASSQDAGAVNTEAFF
TRBJ1-2,.,TRBV4-1,TRBD1,TGCGCCAGCAGCCAAGAGACAGGGGGCTATGGCTACACCTTC,CASSQETGGYGYTF
TRBJ1-1,.,TRBV3-1/TRBV3-2,.,TGTGCCAGCAGCCAAGCAACAGGGAGGGATGAAGCTTTCTTT,CASSQATGRDEAFF
TRBJ2-3,.,TRBV11-2,.,TGTGCCAGCAGCTTCAGAGATACGCAGTATTTT,CASSFRDTQYF
TRBJ2-7,.,TRBV5-6,TRBD2,TGTGCCAGCAGCTTACTGAGCGGGGGGTTCTCCTACGAGCAGTACTTC,CASSLLSGGFSYEQYF
TRBJ2-1,.,TRBV7-2,TRBD2,TGTGCCAGCAGCCTCTCCCGAGCGGGGGGGCCCTACAATGAGCAGTTCTTC,CASSLSRAGGPYNEQFF
TRBJ1-5,.,TRBV24-1,TRBD1,TGTGCCACCAGTGATTTGCTTTTCGGGGACAGGGGCGGCAATCAGCCCCAGCATTTT,CATSDLLFGDRGGNQPQHF
TRBJ2-3,.,TRBV9,.,TGTGCCAGCAGCGTAGCGGGGGCCGCAGATACGCAGTATTTT,CASSVAGAADTQYF
TRBJ2-7,.,TRBV6-5,.,TGTGCCAGCAGTTACCATGGGCGATCCTACGAGCAGTACTTC,CASSYHGRSYEQYF
TRBJ2-5,.,TRBV4-3,.,TGCGCCAGCAGCCATTCTAGGGGGGGCGATTATGAGACCCAGTACTTC,CASSHSRGGDYETQYF
TRBJ2-2,.,TRBV18,TRBD2,TGTGCCAGCTCTTCAGCGGGGTCTTACGGTTTCGCGAACACCGGGGAGCTGTTTTTT,CASSSAGSYGFANTGELFF
TRBJ2-2,.,TRBV10-1,.,TGCGCCAGCAGTGAGTTTTTAGGGTCCACCGGGGAGCTGTTTTTT,CASSEFLGSTGELFF
TRBJ2-3,.,TRBV7-9,.,TGTGCCAGCTCCCCCACGGGGCCCAGCACAGATACGCAGTATTTT,CASSPTGPSTDTQYF
TRBJ2-3,.,TRBV19,.,TGTGCCAGTAGCGCCACGGGAGGCACAGATACGCAGTATTTT,CASSATGGTDTQYF
TRBJ2-3,.,TRBV3-1/TRBV3-2,TRBD1,TGTGCCAGCAGCCAAGAGCGGACAGGGGCAGATACGCAGTATTTT,CASSQERTGADTQYF
TRBJ2-3,.,TRBV28,TRBD2,TGTGCCAGCAGTTCTGGGACTAGCGGCACAGATACGCAGTATTTT,CASSSGTSGTDTQYF
TRBJ1-6,.,TRBV19,.,TGTGCCAGTGATCAGGGAGGTACGAATTCACCCCTCCACTTT,CASDQGGTNSPLHF
TRBJ2-7,once,TRBV11-2,.,TGTGCCAGCAGCACGGGGGCATACGAGCAGTACTTC,CASSTGAYEQYF
TRBJ2-3,.,TRBV19,TRBD2,TGTGCCAGTAACTCACTAGCGGGGGGCAGGTCAGATACGCAGTATTTT,CASNSLAGGRSDTQYF
TRBJ2-7,.,TRBV2,.,TGTGCCAGCAAGCAGTATCCCGAGCAGTACTTC,CASKQYPEQYF
TRBJ1-1,.,TRBV6-5,.,TGTGCCAGCAGCGAGCTCCGGGGGAACACTGAAGCTTTCTTT,CASSELRGNTEAFF
TRBJ1-1,.,TRBV12-3/TRBV12-4,.,TGTGCCAGCAGTCGGGACACAGTGGAAGCTTTCTTT,CASSRDTVEAFF
TRBJ2-2,.,TRBV4-1,TRBD1,TGCGCCAGCAGCCAAGGTGGACAGGGGCCAGGCGGGGAGCTGTTTTTT,CASSQGGQGPGGELFF